Sequencing of this TCR beta chain was carried out in a study of blood T cell repertoires in COVID-19. Across the study: T cells, B-cell-depleted T cells, or PBMCs provided the cDNA or gDNA that served as material.

Generated by immunoSEQ multiplex PCR, the TCRdb table keeps only in-frame clones and is missing some. The sample shows roughly 300,000 clones, just over 85% of them seen only once. J was trimmed by 2 bases and V by 6 bases; bases with no gene match: 7. Germline values: CDR1 SEHNR, CDR2 FQNEAQ (reference sequence). This CDR3 contains 15 residues. The chain is built from TRBV7-9 and TRBJ1-1; TRBD1 matches at 9 bases. The receptor comes from a woman under 30 who had recovered from COVID-19. Material: PBMCs or T cells enriched from blood (not recorded which). DNA for the CDR3: TGTGCCAGCAGACCTGGGACAGGGTTAAACACTGAAGCTTTCTTT. Translation: CASRPGTGLNTEAFF.